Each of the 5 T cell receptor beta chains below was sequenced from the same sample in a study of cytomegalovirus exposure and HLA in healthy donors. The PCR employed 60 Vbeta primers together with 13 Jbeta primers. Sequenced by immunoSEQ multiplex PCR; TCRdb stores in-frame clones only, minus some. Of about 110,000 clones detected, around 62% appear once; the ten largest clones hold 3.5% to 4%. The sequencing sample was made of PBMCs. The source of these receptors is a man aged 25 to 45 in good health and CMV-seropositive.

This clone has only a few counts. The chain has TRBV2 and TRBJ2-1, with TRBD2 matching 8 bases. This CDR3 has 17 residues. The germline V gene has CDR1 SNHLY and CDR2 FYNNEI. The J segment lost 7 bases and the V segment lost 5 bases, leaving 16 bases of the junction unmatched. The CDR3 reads CASSPPPGTGGGNEQFF. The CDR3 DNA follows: TGTGCCAGCAGTCCACCCCCGGGGACGGGGGGGGGTAATGAGCAGTTCTTC.

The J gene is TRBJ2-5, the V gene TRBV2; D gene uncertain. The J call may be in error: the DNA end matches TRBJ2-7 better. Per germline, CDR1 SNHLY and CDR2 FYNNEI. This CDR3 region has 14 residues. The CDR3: CASSDGIRPYEQYF. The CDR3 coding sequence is TGTGCCAGCAGTGACGGTATTCGTCCCTACGAGCAGTACTTC.

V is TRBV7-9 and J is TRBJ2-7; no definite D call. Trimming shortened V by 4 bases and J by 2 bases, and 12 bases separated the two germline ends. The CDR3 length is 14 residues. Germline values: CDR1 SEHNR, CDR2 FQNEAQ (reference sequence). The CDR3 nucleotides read TGTGCCAGCAGCTCAGAGGTGCGAGCCTACGAGCAGTACTTC. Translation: CASSSEVRAYEQYF.

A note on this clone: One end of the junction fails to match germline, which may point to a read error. The CDR3 here is CAMSAGTGNQYNEQFF. The DNA of the CDR3 is TGTGCCATGAGTGCCGGGACAGGCAATCAATACAATGAGCAGTTCTTC. The V call is TRBV10-3, the J call TRBJ2-1; TRBD1 matches at 8 bases. Germline CDR1 and CDR2: ENHRY and SYGVKD. CDR3 length equals 16 residues.

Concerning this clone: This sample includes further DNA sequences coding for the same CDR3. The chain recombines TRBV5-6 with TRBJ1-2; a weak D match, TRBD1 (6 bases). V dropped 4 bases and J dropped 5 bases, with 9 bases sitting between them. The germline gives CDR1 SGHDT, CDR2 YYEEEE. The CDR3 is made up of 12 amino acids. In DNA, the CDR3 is TGTGCCAGCAGCCCCGGACAGTATGGCTACACCTTC. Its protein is CASSPGQYGYTF.